The text below deals with one TCR beta chain. These data come from a study of blood T cell repertoires in COVID-19. Here immunoSEQ multiplex PCR was the method, and the copy in TCRdb shows in-frame clones only, minus some. The data contain 430,000 or so clones, around 89% of them singletons. Germline CDR1 and CDR2: LNHDA and SQIVND (reference sequence). The CDR3 sequence is 13 residues long. V was clipped by 11 bases and J by 1 base, with 15 bases between them. Sequenced: PBMCs or T cells enriched from blood (not recorded which). The TCR was taken from a woman aged 40 to 50 who had recovered from COVID-19. This chain links TRBV19 with TRBJ2-7; D may be TRBD2 (5 bases). The CDR3 region has the DNA TGTGCCTCCCGTTACTCGGGATCCTACGAGCAGTACTTC. Its protein product is CASRYSGSYEQYF.